This T cell receptor (beta chain) appears in the sequencing data of a study of cytomegalovirus exposure and HLA in healthy donors. A note on this clone: The antigen remains undetermined.

Study results and limitations: From TCR beta sequences, most subjects' HLA-A and HLA-B alleles were reportedly predicted accurately.

The PCR was carried out with 60 Vbeta primers and 13 Jbeta primers. Original data processing: About 11 million of about 80 million unique TCR beta chains were shared, per a later count. TCRdb's copy holds only in-frame clones and misses some; the assay was immunoSEQ multiplex PCR. For V, J and clone size, that table is used; D and trimming come from the DNA. The sample includes about 170,000 clones, around 81% of them seen just once. V dropped 1 base and J dropped 5 bases, with 9 bases sitting between them. The CDR3 has 13 residues. CDR1 and CDR2 from the germline V gene are SGDLS and YYNGEE. The source of this sequence is a woman aged 25 to 39 in good health and CMV-seropositive. The J gene is TRBJ2-5, the V gene TRBV9, with no clear D. The sample was PBMCs. This chain's CDR3 is CASSVSIRETQYF. CDR3 DNA sequence: TGTGCCAGCAGCGTATCCATCAGGGAGACCCAGTACTTC.